These 12 T cell receptor beta chains originate from one sample sequenced in a study of vaccination and CD4 T cells after COVID-19 (dated by TCRdb to the early 2020s). The treatment or condition label, read with the paper, signifies: approximately 9-day PBMC culture with coronavirus spike peptide pools or control peptides (ViraFEST assay). The protocol used for the library was PCR. This sample was sequenced with an Illumina iSeq 100. DNA from cultured CD4+ T cells was subjected to TCR sequencing with the Oncomine TCR Beta short-read assay at the Johns Hopkins FTIC core. TCRdb itself trimmed the public reads at Q25 with fastp, ran MiXCR and retained productive beta chains. Each record represents a unique CDR3 protein, reported with the most common genes and DNA among its rows. This sample is represented by about 10,000 distinct CDR3 sequences; 46% of them were singletons. The biggest ten clones account for approximately 29% of the sample.

These receptors have no identified antigens. The sequenced material came from CD4+ T cells from blood, cultured in vitro. The receptors come from a human donor who had recovered from COVID-19.

This clonotype was recorded a few times. This rearrangement joins TRBV12-3 or TRBV12-4 to TRBJ2-7, with 10 bases aligning to TRBD2. Unmatched junction bases numbered 13, after V lost 1 base and J lost 7 bases. This CDR3 has 17 residues. CDR3 protein: CASSLESIAGGPLEQYF. The CDR3 DNA reads TGTGCCAGCAGTTTAGAATCCATAGCGGGGGGCCCCCTAGAGCAGTACTTC.

The chain couples TRBV2 to TRBJ1-6, with D possibly matching TRBD1 (5 bases). The CDR3 sequence is 14 residues long. V was trimmed by 6 bases and J by 7 bases, leaving 13 bases between them. Looked up from germline, CDR1 is SNHLY and CDR2 is FYNNEI. The CDR3 loop is CASSRESANSPLHF. In nucleotides, the CDR3 is TGTGCCAGCAGCAGGGAATCCGCCAATTCACCCCTCCACTTT.

V and J are TRBV6-1 and TRBJ2-5, with D possibly TRBD1 on 5 matching bases. Germline V gene lookup returns CDR1 MNHNS and CDR2 SASEGT. This CDR3 is built from 15 residues. Trimming pared 6 bases from V and 2 bases from J, leaving 16 bases between. CDR3 amino acids: CASRPYGRDQETQYF. The DNA of the CDR3 is TGTGCCAGCAGACCCTACGGCAGGGATCAAGAGACCCAGTACTTC.

This clonotype was detected only once. The V and J genes are TRBV6-1 and TRBJ2-3, with 16 nucleotides matching TRBD2. V was pared by 6 bases and J by 3 bases, with 6 bases of the junction left unmatched. Germline-derived CDR1 and CDR2 are MNHNS and SASEGT. CDR3 length: 17 residues. In nucleotides, the CDR3 is TGTGCCAGCAGCCCTGGGACTAGCGGGGGGGCAACAGATACGCAGTATTTT. Translation gives CASSPGTSGGATDTQYF.

The chain is built from TRBV6-2 or TRBV6-3 and TRBJ2-5; 10 bases fit TRBD2. Germline V gives CDR1 MNHEY, CDR2 SVGEGT. This CDR3 has 15 residues. V trimming: 7 bases; J trimming: 7 bases; junction bases outside the gene matches: 12. CDR3 sequence (DNA): TGTGCCAGCAAGTCTCCTAGCGGGGGCCCCGGGACCCAGTACTTC. Translated: CASKSPSGGPGTQYF.

This clonotype was seen only once. V is TRBV3-1 and J is TRBJ2-1; D not resolved. Per germline, CDR1 LGHDT and CDR2 YNNKEL (reference sequence). The V gene lost 0 bases and the J gene lost 9 bases, with 3 bases spanning the gap. This CDR3 is 11 amino acids long. The CDR3 loop reads CASSQDLEQFF. The CDR3 nucleotides are TGTGCCAGCAGCCAAGACCTTGAGCAGTTCTTC.

This chain links TRBV6-2 or TRBV6-3 with TRBJ1-2, with TRBD1 matching 7 bases. CDR3 length equals 13 residues. V was clipped by 5 bases and J by 2 bases; unmatched bases: 2. The germline CDR1 and CDR2 sequences are MNHEY and SVGEGT. The CDR3: CASSQQGNYGYTF. In DNA, the CDR3 is TGTGCCAGCAGTCAACAGGGGAACTATGGCTACACCTTC.

This rearrangement joins TRBV4-3 to TRBJ1-1; 12 nucleotides match TRBD1. The ends lost 1 base at V and 6 bases at J; junction bases unmatched: 6. The CDR3 is made up of 16 amino acids. From germline, CDR1 is LGHNA and CDR2 YSLEER. Here the CDR3 reads CASSQASGTGGPEAFF. The CDR3, as DNA: TGCGCCAGCAGCCAAGCCTCCGGGACAGGGGGCCCTGAAGCTTTCTTT.

The gene calls are TRBV9 and TRBJ1-2, with D unclear. Looked up from germline, CDR1 is SGDLS and CDR2 is YYNGEE. CDR3 size: 13 residues. V lost 4 bases, J lost 4 bases, and 11 bases lay in between. The CDR3 DNA reads TGTGCCAGCAGCCCACAGATGGGCTATGGCTACACCTTC. It specifies CASSPQMGYGYTF.

This chain uses TRBV27 with TRBJ2-7; TRBD1 is a possible D gene (6 bases). Germline-derived CDR1 and CDR2 are MNHEY and SMNVEV (reference sequence). CDR3 size: 13 residues. Trimming stripped 6 bases from V and 5 bases from J, with 14 bases between. CDR3 protein: CASRRQGSDEQYF. The CDR3 DNA reads TGTGCCAGCAGGCGCCAGGGGAGCGACGAGCAGTACTTC.

The rearrangement uses TRBV19 and TRBJ2-4; D is unclear. The V and J ends lost 3 bases and 0 bases respectively, with 9 bases between them. CDR1 LNHDA and CDR2 SQIVND come from the germline V gene (reference sequence). The CDR3 length is 15 residues. The DNA for the CDR3 is TGTGCCAGTAGTATTCCAGATATAGCCAAAAACATTCAGTACTTC. It is translated as CASSIPDIAKNIQYF.

This chain connects TRBV24-1 to TRBJ1-5; 7 bases line up with TRBD1. The trim removed 0 bases at V and 5 bases at J, leaving 3 bases unmatched. CDR1 is KGHDR, CDR2 SFDVKD, per germline. There are 15 residues in the CDR3. CDR3 in DNA: TGTGCCACCAGTGATTTGCGGACAGGAGATCAGCCCCAGCATTTT. As protein: CATSDLRTGDQPQHF.